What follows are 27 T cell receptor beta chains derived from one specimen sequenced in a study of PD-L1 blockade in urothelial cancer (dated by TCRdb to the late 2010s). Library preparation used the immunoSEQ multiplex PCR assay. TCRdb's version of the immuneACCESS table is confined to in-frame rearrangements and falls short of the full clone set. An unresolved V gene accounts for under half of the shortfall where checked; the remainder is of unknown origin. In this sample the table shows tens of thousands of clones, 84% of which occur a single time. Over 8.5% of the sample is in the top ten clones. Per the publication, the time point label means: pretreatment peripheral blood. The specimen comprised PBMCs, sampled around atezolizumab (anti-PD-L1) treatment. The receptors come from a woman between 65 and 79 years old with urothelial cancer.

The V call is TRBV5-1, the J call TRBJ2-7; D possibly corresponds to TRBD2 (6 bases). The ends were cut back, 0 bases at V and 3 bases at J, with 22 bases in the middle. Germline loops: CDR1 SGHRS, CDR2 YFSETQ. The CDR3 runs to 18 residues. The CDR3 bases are TGCGCCAGCAGCTTGGATACTAGCCCCGATTCCAGAGGCTACGAGCAGTACTTC. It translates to CASSLDTSPDSRGYEQYF.

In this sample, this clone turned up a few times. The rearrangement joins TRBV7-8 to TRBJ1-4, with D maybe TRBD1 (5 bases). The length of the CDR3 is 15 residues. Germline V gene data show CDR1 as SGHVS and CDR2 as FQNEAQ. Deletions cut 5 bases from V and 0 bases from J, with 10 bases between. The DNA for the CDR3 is TGTGCCAGCAGCAGAGACAGAGCAACTAATGAAAAACTGTTTTTT. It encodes CASSRDRATNEKLFF.

The CDR3 coding sequence is TGTGCCAGCAGTTTGTACAGGGCTGGCGACAATGAGCAGTTCTTC. Translation: CASSLYRAGDNEQFF. This chain joins TRBV27 and TRBJ2-1; maybe TRBD1 (6 bases). The V end was cut by 3 bases, the J end by 5 bases, with 14 bases between. The germline gives CDR1 MNHEY, CDR2 SMNVEV (reference sequence). This CDR3 contains 15 residues.

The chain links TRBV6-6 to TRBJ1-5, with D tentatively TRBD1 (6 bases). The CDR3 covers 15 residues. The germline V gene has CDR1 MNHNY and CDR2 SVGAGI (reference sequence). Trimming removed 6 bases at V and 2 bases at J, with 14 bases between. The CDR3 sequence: CASSREGGGNQPQHF. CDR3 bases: TGTGCCAGCAGCCGGGAGGGGGGCGGCAATCAGCCCCAGCATTTT.

In nucleotides, the CDR3 is TGTGCCAGCAGTTCCCCGGGAACAGGGGGCAGAGAAAAACTGTTTTTT. This gives the protein CASSSPGTGGREKLFF. The chain uses TRBV28 and TRBJ1-4; 9 nucleotides agree with TRBD1. The CDR3 extends over 16 amino acids. Germline assignment: CDR1 MDHEN and CDR2 SYDVKM. V dropped 4 bases and J dropped 8; count of bases not matched to a gene: 11.

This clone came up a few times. CDR3 bases: TGTGCCAGCAGTTACTTCACGCAGGGGCTATACTATGGCTACACCTTC. Translation: CASSYFTQGLYYGYTF. The chain recombines TRBV6-5 with TRBJ1-2; a possible D gene is TRBD1 (6 bases). Germline values: CDR1 MNHEY, CDR2 SVGAGI. The germline V and J ends were trimmed by 1 base and 3 bases, with 15 bases remaining between them. This CDR3 is 16 amino acids long.

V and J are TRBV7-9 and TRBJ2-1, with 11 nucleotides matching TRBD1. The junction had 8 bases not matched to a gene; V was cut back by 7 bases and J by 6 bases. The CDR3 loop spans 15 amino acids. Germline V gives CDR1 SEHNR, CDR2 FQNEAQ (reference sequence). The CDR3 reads CASTTGQGAGNEQFF. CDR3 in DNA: TGTGCCAGCACCACTGGACAGGGGGCTGGCAATGAGCAGTTCTTC.

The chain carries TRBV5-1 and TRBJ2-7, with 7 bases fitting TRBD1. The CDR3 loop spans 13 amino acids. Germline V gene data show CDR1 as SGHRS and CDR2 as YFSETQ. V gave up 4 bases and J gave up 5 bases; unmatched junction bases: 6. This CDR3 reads CASSDRVTDEQYF. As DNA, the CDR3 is TGCGCCAGCAGCGACAGGGTAACGGACGAGCAGTACTTC.

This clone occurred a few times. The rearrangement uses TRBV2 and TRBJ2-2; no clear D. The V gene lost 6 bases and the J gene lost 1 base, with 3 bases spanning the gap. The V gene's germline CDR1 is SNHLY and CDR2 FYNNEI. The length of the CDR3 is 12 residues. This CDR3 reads CASSRNTGELFF. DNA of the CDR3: TGTGCCAGCAGCAGGAACACCGGGGAGCTGTTTTTT. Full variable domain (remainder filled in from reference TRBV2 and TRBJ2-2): EPEVTQTPSHQVTQMGQEVILRCVPISNHLYFYWYRQILGQKVEFLVSFYNNEISEKSEIFDDQFSVERPDGSNFTLKIRSTKLEDSAMYFCASSRNTGELFFGEGSRLTVL.

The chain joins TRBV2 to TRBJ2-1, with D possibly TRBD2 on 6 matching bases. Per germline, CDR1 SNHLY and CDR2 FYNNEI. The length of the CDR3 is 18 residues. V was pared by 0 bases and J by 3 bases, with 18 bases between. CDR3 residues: CASSEALLGRDVYNEQFF. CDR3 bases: TGTGCCAGCAGTGAAGCGCTTCTGGGGCGGGATGTCTACAATGAGCAGTTCTTC.

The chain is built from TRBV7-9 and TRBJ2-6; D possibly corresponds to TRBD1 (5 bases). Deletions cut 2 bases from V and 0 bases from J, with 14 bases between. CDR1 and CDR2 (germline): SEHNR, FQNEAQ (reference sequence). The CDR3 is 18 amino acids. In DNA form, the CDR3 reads TGTGCCAGCAGCTTATCCTATCGACAGCTCTCTGGGGCCAACGTCCTGACTTTC. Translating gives CASSLSYRQLSGANVLTF. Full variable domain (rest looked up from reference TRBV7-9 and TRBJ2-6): DTGVSQNPRHKITKRGQNVTFRCDPISEHNRLYWYRQTLGQGPEFLTYFQNEAQLEKSRLLSDRFSAERPKGSFSTLEIQRTEQGDSAMYLCASSLSYRQLSGANVLTFGAGSRLTVL.

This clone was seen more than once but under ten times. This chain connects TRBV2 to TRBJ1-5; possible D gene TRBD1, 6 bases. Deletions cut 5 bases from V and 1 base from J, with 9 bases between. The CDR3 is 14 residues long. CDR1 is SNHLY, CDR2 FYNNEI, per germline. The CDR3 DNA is TGTGCCAGCAGTACCACAGGGAGCAATCAGCCCCAGCATTTT. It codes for CASSTTGSNQPQHF.

The CDR3 reads CASSEPGMNTEAFF. CDR3 in DNA: TGCGCCAGCAGTGAGCCCGGGATGAACACTGAAGCTTTCTTT. The chain joins TRBV10-2 to TRBJ1-1; D is uncertain. The CDR3 consists of 14 residues. Germline CDR1 and CDR2: WSHSY and SAAADI. Trimming shortened V by 2 bases and J by 0 bases, and 7 bases separated the two germline ends.

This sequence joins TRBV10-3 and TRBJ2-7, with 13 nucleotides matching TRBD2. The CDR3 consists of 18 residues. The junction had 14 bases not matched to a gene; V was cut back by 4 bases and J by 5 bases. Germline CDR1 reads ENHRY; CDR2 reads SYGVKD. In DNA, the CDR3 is TGTGCCATCAGTGGGTCACCACCGGGACTAGCGGGAAACAACGAGCAGTACTTC. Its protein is CAISGSPPGLAGNNEQYF.

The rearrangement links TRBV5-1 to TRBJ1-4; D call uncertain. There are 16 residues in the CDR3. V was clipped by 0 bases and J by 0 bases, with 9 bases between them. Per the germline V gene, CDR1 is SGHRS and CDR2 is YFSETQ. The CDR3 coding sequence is TGCGCCAGCAGCTTGGGGGCAGAAACAACTAATGAAAAACTGTTTTTT. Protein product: CASSLGAETTNEKLFF.

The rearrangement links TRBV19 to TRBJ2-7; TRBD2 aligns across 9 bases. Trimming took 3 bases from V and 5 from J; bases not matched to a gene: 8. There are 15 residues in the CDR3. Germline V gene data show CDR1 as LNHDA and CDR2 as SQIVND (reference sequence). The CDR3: CASSIGGTSRHEQYF. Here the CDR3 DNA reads TGTGCCAGTAGTATTGGAGGGACTAGCCGACACGAGCAGTACTTC.

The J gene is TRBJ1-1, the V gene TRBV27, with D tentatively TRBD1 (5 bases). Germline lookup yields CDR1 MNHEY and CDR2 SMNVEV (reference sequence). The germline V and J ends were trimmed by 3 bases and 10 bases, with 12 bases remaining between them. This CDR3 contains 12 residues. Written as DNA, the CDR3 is TGTGCCAGCAGTTTTTATGGCAGGGCAGCTTTCTTT. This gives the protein CASSFYGRAAFF.

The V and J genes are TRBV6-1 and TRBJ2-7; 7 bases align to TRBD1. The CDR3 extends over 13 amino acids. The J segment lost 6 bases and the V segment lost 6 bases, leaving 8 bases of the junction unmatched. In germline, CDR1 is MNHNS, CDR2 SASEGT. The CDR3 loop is CASRANTGAEQYF. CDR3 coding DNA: TGTGCCAGCAGAGCAAACACAGGGGCCGAGCAGTACTTC.

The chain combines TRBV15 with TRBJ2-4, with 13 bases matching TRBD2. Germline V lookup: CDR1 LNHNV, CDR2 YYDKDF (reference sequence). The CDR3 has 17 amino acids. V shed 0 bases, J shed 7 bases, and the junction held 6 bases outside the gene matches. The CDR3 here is CATSRDTSGRVGNIQYF. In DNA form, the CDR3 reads TGTGCCACCAGCAGAGATACTAGCGGGAGGGTTGGGAACATTCAGTACTTC. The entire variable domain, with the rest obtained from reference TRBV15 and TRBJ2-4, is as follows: DAMVIQNPRYQVTQFGKPVTLSCSQTLNHNVMYWYQQKSSQAPKLLFHYYDKDFNNEADTPDNFQSRRPNTSFCFLDIRSPGLGDTAMYLCATSRDTSGRVGNIQYFGAGTRLSVL.

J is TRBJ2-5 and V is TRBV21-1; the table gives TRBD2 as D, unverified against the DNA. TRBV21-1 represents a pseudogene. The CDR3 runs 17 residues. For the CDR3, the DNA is TGTGCCAGCAGCAAAGCCCCAGCGGGAGACCGCCAAGAGACCCAGTACTTC. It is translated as CASSKAPAGDRQETQYF.

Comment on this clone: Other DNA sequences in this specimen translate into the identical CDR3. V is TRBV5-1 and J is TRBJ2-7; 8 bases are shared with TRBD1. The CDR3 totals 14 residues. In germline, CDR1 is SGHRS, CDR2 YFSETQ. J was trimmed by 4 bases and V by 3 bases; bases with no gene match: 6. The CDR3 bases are TGCGCCAGCAGCTCAGGGACAGGTAGTTACGAGCAGTACTTC. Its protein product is CASSSGTGSYEQYF.

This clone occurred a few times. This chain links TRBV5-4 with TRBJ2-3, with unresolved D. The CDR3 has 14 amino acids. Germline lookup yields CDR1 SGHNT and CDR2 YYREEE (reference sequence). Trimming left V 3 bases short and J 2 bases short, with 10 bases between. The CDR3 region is CASSSTLDTDTQYF. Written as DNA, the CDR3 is TGTGCCAGCAGCTCGACTCTCGACACAGATACGCAGTATTTT.

In DNA form, the CDR3 reads TGTGCCACCAGCAGAGGTTTCCTCCAAGAGACCCAGTACTTC. Encoded protein: CATSRGFLQETQYF. The rearrangement joins TRBV15 to TRBJ2-5, with no clear D. Trimming stripped 1 base from V and 1 base from J, with 7 bases between. The CDR3 is made up of 14 amino acids. Germline CDR1 reads LNHNV; CDR2 reads YYDKDF (reference sequence).

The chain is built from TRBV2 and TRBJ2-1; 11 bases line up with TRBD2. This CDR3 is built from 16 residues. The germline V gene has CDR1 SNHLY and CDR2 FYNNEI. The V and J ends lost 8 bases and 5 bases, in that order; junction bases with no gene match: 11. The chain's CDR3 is CASSSSTSGRHNEQFF. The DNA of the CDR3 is TGTGCCAGCTCGTCCTCCACTAGCGGGAGACACAATGAGCAGTTCTTC.

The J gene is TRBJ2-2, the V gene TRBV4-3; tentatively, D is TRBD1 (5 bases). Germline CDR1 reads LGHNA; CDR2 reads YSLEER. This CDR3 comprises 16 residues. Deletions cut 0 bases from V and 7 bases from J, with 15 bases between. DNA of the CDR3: TGCGCCAGCAGCCAAGATCCAGGCAGGGCGGTCGGGGAGCTGTTTTTT. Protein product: CASSQDPGRAVGELFF.

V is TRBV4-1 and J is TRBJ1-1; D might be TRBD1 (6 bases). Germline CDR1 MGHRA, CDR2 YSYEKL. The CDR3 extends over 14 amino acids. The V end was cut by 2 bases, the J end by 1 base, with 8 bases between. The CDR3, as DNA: TGCGCCAGCAGCCAACAGACAGGGAACACTGAAGCTTTCTTT. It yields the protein CASSQQTGNTEAFF.

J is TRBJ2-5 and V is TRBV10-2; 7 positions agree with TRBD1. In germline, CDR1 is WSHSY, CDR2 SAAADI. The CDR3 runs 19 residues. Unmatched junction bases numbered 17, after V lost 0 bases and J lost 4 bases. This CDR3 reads CASSESGTANALPGETQYF. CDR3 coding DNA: TGCGCCAGCAGTGAGTCCGGGACAGCGAACGCCCTACCAGGAGAGACCCAGTACTTC.